The 19 T cell receptor beta chains given below trace back to one sample, sequenced in a study of blood T cell repertoires in COVID-19. Generated by immunoSEQ multiplex PCR, the TCRdb table keeps only in-frame clones and is missing some. The sample includes roughly 300,000 clones, approximately 82% seen only once; the top ten take approximately 1.2%. Material for sequencing was peripheral blood. The receptors stem from a woman between 45 and 65 years old with acute or convalescent COVID-19.

This chain uses TRBV5-6 with TRBJ2-3; D may be TRBD1 (6 bases). The V end lost 4 bases, the J end lost 1 base, and 16 bases lay between the germline ends. CDR1 SGHDT and CDR2 YYEEEE come from the germline V gene. The CDR3 has 16 amino acids. The CDR3 DNA sequence: TGTGCCAGCAGCCGTCCAGGGGCCCTACGCACAGATACGCAGTATTTT. Translating gives CASSRPGALRTDTQYF.

The sample holds a few counts of this clone. This rearrangement joins TRBV5-5 to TRBJ2-3; D unresolved. Trimming removed 1 base at V and 2 bases at J, with 8 bases between. CDR3 length: 14 residues. Germline loops: CDR1 SGHKS, CDR2 YYEKEE (reference sequence). The CDR3 DNA is TGTGCCAGCAGCTTGCCTACTACCACAGATACGCAGTATTTT. Protein: CASSLPTTTDTQYF.

The chain is built from TRBV21-1 and TRBJ1-1; the DNA was not used to check the table's D call, TRBD1. TRBV21-1 is reported as a pseudogene. The CDR3 length is 16 residues. Here the CDR3 DNA reads TGTGCCAGCCCTCCCCCCCAGGGGGCTTGGAACACTGAAGCTTTCTTT. It translates to CASPPPQGAWNTEAFF.

The chain carries TRBV18 and TRBJ1-6; 9 bases are shared with TRBD1. Germline V lookup: CDR1 KGHSH, CDR2 LQKENI. V lost 2 bases and J lost 10; bases outside the gene matches: 6. This CDR3 is 15 amino acids long. Here the CDR3 DNA reads TGTGCCAGCTCACCATGGACAGGGGAAGCATCACCCCTCCACTTT. Amino acid sequence: CASSPWTGEASPLHF.

Note on this clone: One junction end disagrees with the germline gene, perhaps due to a read error. The V gene is TRBV15, the J gene TRBJ2-7; 9 positions agree with TRBD1. Germline V gene sequence: CDR1 LNHNV, CDR2 YYDKDF (reference sequence). CDR3 size: 17 residues. The chain's CDR3 is CAISRDRGQGFVYEQYF. For the CDR3, the DNA is TGTGCCATCAGCAGAGATAGAGGACAGGGGTTTGTCTACGAGCAGTACTTC.

The V call is TRBV29-1, the J call TRBJ1-2; TRBD1 might be the D (5 bases). Germline loops: CDR1 SQVTM, CDR2 ANQGSEA. This CDR3 is built from 12 residues. Trimming left V 3 bases short and J 2 bases short, with 7 bases between. CDR3 residues: CSVETENYGYTF. In nucleotides, the CDR3 is TGCAGCGTTGAGACAGAGAACTATGGCTACACCTTC.

The chain uses TRBV5-5 and TRBJ2-1, with TRBD2 as a possible D gene (5 bases). From germline, CDR1 is SGHKS and CDR2 YYEKEE (reference sequence). V lost 0 bases, J lost 2 bases, and 9 bases lay in between. The CDR3 totals 15 residues. The CDR3 region is CASSLGGQTYNEQFF. In DNA, the CDR3 is TGTGCCAGCAGCTTGGGAGGGCAGACCTACAATGAGCAGTTCTTC.

The chain couples TRBV11-2 to TRBJ2-1, with D hard to call. The CDR3 contains 12 residues. Deletions cut 5 bases from V and 6 bases from J, with 8 bases between. Germline-derived CDR1 and CDR2 are SGHAT and FQNNGV. The DNA of the CDR3 is TGTGCCAGCAGCCCTCCTTCCAATGAGCAGTTCTTC. This translates into CASSPPSNEQFF.

The chain combines TRBV2 with TRBJ2-5, with D possibly being TRBD2 (5 bases). Trimming shortened V by 6 bases and J by 4 bases, and 12 bases separated the two germline ends. CDR3 size: 13 residues. Germline V lookup: CDR1 SNHLY, CDR2 FYNNEI. The CDR3 region has the DNA TGTGCCAGCAGCAGTGAGGGTAGAGAGACCCAGTACTTC. Translated: CASSSEGRETQYF.

The chain carries TRBV24-1 and TRBJ1-2; D is undetermined. Germline CDR1 KGHDR, CDR2 SFDVKD. V dropped 4 bases and J dropped 0 bases, with 5 bases sitting between them. This CDR3 has 13 residues. The CDR3 DNA reads as TGTGCCACCAGTGAGAGGGCTAACTATGGCTACACCTTC. Protein sequence: CATSERANYGYTF.

The chain has TRBV24-1 and TRBJ2-1; 8 bases fit TRBD1. This CDR3 comprises 15 residues. Looked up from germline, CDR1 is KGHDR and CDR2 is SFDVKD. J lost 8 bases, V lost 1 base, and 6 bases had no gene match. The CDR3 protein is CATSDLRQGAHEQFF. The DNA for the CDR3 is TGTGCCACCAGTGATTTAAGGCAGGGGGCCCATGAGCAGTTCTTC.

The chain couples TRBV21-1 to TRBJ2-1; the D segment call TRBD2 is taken from the table without a DNA check. TRBV21-1 is given as a pseudogene. There are 19 residues in the CDR3. CDR3 in DNA: TGTGCCAGCAGCAAAGGCCCCCCTAGCGGGAGCTTCACCTACAATGAGCAGTTCTTC. Protein: CASSKGPPSGSFTYNEQFF.

The chain combines TRBV7-6 with TRBJ2-1; a weak D match, TRBD1 (7 bases). Germline V lookup: CDR1 SGHVS, CDR2 FNYEAQ. V lost 4 bases and J lost 12, with 13 bases in between. The CDR3 runs to 12 residues. DNA of the CDR3: TGTGCCAGCAGCTACGACAGGGAGGTGCAGTTCTTC. Translation: CASSYDREVQFF.

CDR3 in DNA: TGTGCCAGCAGTCACGGGGGGGACTATGGCTACACCTTC. Its protein is CASSHGGDYGYTF. The genes are TRBV25-1 and TRBJ1-2; D is possibly TRBD1 (5 bases). Germline V lookup: CDR1 MGHDK, CDR2 SYGVNS. Trimming cost V 5 bases and J 3 bases, with 10 bases left between them. This CDR3 is built from 13 residues.

Here the CDR3 reads CAIQQGNTEAFF. The CDR3 DNA is TGTGCCATCCAACAGGGGAACACTGAAGCTTTCTTT. The J gene is TRBJ1-1, the V gene TRBV2, with a weak D call TRBD1 (6 bases). CDR1 and CDR2 (germline): SNHLY, FYNNEI. The V and J ends lost 10 bases and 1 base respectively, with 10 bases between them. The CDR3 loop spans 12 amino acids.

This clone has a handful of counts. The V gene is TRBV30, the J gene TRBJ1-1; D not resolved. The germline V and J ends were trimmed by 5 bases and 0 bases, with 4 bases remaining between them. Germline V gene data show CDR1 as GTSNPN and CDR2 as SVGIG (reference sequence). This CDR3 comprises 11 residues. Written as DNA, the CDR3 is TGTGCCTGGGCAGTGAACACTGAAGCTTTCTTT. Translating gives CAWAVNTEAFF.

This chain connects TRBV5-6 to TRBJ2-7, with 7 bases lining up with TRBD1. Trimming cost V 4 bases and J 3 bases; bases outside gene matches: 7. CDR1 SGHDT and CDR2 YYEEEE come from the germline V gene. This CDR3 contains 14 residues. This chain's CDR3 is CASSQTGDGYEQYF. CDR3 in DNA: TGTGCCAGCAGCCAAACAGGGGATGGCTACGAGCAGTACTTC.

V and J are TRBV2 and TRBJ1-3; 8 bases are shared with TRBD1. Germline V gene lookup returns CDR1 SNHLY and CDR2 FYNNEI. Trimming took 6 bases from V and 4 from J; bases not matched to a gene: 8. CDR3 length: 15 residues. In nucleotides, the CDR3 is TGTGCCAGCAGCAAGACAGGGGAGCACGGAAACACCATATATTTT. Protein product: CASSKTGEHGNTIYF.

This chain uses TRBV7-2 with TRBJ1-1; D is undetermined. This CDR3 is 14 amino acids long. Trimming took 1 base from V and 0 from J, leaving 6 bases between them. Germline values: CDR1 SGHTA, CDR2 FQGNSA. The CDR3 DNA follows: TGTGCCAGCAGCTTAGGACATATGAACACTGAAGCTTTCTTT. Its translation: CASSLGHMNTEAFF.